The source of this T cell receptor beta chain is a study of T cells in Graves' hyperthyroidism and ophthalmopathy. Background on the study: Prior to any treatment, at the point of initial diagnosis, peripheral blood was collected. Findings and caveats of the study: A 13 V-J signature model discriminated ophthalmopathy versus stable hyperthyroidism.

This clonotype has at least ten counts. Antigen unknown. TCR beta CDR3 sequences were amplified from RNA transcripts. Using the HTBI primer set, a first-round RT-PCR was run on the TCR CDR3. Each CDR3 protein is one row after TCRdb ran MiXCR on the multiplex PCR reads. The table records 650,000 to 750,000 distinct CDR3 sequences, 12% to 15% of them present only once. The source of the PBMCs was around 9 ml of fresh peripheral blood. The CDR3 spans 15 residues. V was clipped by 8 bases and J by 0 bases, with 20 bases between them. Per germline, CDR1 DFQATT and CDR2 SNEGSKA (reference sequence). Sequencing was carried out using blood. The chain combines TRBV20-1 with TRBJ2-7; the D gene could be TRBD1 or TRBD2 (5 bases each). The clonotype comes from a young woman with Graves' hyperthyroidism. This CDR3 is CSLVPAGTPSYEQYF. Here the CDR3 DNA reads TGCAGTCTAGTCCCCGCCGGGACGCCCTCCTACGAGCAGTACTTC.